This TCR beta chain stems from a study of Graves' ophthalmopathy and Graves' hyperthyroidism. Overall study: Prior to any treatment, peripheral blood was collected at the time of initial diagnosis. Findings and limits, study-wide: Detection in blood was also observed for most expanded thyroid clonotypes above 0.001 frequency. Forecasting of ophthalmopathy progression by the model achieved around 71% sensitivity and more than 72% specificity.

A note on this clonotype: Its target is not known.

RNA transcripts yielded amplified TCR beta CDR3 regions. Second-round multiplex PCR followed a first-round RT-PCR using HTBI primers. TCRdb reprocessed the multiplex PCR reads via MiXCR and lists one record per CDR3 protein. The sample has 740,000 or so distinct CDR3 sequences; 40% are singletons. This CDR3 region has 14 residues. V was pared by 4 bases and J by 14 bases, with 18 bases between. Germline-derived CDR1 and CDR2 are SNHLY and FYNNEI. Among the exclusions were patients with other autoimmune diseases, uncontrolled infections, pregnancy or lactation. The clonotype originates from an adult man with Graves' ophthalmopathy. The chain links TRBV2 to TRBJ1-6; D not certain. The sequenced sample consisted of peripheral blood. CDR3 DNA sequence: TGTGCCAGCAGTGTACTCGGCGATATTGTGGCCCTCCACTTT. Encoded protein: CASSVLGDIVALHF.